This entry lists 11 T cell receptor beta chains sequenced from one sample in a study of cytomegalovirus exposure and HLA in healthy donors. PCR employed 60 Vbeta and 13 Jbeta primers. The table came from immunoSEQ multiplex PCR; TCRdb's copy has only in-frame clones and leaves some out. Of some 150,000 clones in the sample, less than 80% were seen once. The material sequenced was PBMCs. All receptors come from a man between 25 and 39 years old in good health and CMV-seronegative.

As to this clone: Germline is not matched at one junction end, which may reflect a read error. The rearrangement joins TRBV7-9 to TRBJ1-5; D might be TRBD1 (6 bases). Germline V lookup: CDR1 SEHNR, CDR2 FQNEAQ (reference sequence). The CDR3 length is 14 residues. The CDR3 nucleotides read TGTGTCAGCAGCCAGGGGAATAGCAATCAGCCCCAGCATTTT. It translates to CVSSQGNSNQPQHF.

The CDR3 DNA is TGTGCCAGCAGTTTAGGTGGACTTTACAATGAGCAGTTCTTC. Translation: CASSLGGLYNEQFF. The chain couples TRBV27 to TRBJ2-1; a weak D match, TRBD2 (5 bases). The V end was cut by 2 bases, the J end by 4 bases, with 9 bases between. The CDR3 sequence is 14 residues long. The germline V gene has CDR1 MNHEY and CDR2 SMNVEV (reference sequence).

This clone is a singleton in its sample. V gene TRBV4-1 combines with J gene TRBJ2-7; a weak D match, TRBD1 (5 bases). V was trimmed by 0 bases and J by 9 bases, leaving 12 bases between them. The V gene's germline CDR1 is MGHRA and CDR2 YSYEKL. The CDR3 runs to 13 residues. In DNA, the CDR3 is TGCGCCAGCAGCCAAGATAGGGGCGGCCCGCAGTACTTC. Residues: CASSQDRGGPQYF.

The chain uses TRBV15 and TRBJ2-3; 7 bases are a match to TRBD2. The trim removed 4 bases at V and 5 bases at J, leaving 9 bases unmatched. Germline CDR1 reads LNHNV; CDR2 reads YYDKDF (reference sequence). CDR3 length: 15 residues. The CDR3 DNA follows: TGTGCCACCAGCATAAGCAGACTAGCAGGAGATACGCAGTATTTT. Translated: CATSISRLAGDTQYF.

The CDR3 DNA reads as TGCAGCGTTGAAGGACTTAGCACTGAAGCTTTCTTT. It codes for CSVEGLSTEAFF. V and J are TRBV29-1 and TRBJ1-1; D uncertain. V gave up 1 base and J gave up 4 bases, with 7 bases separating them. CDR3 length: 12 residues. The germline gives CDR1 SQVTM, CDR2 ANQGSEA. Drawing the rest from reference TRBV29-1 and TRBJ1-1, the complete variable domain is SAVISQKPSRDICQRGTSLTIQCQVDSQVTMMFWYRQQPGQSLTLIATANQGSEATYESGFVIDKFPISRPNLTFSTLTVSNMSPEDSSIYLCSVEGLSTEAFFGQGTRLTVV.

The rearrangement uses TRBV5-5 and TRBJ2-5; perhaps TRBD1 as D (6 bases). CDR1 and CDR2 from the germline V gene are SGHKS and YYEKEE (reference sequence). This CDR3 comprises 14 residues. V was clipped by 1 base and J by 5 bases, with 12 bases between them. CDR3 sequence reads: CASSLLGGWETQYF. CDR3 DNA sequence: TGTGCCAGCAGCTTGTTAGGGGGATGGGAGACCCAGTACTTC. The variable domain in full, with the rest retrieved from reference TRBV5-5 and TRBJ2-5, is DAGVTQSPTHLIKTRGQQVTLRCSPISGHKSVSWYQQVLGQGPQFIFQYYEKEERGRGNFPDRFSARQFPNYSSELNVNALLLGDSALYLCASSLLGGWETQYFGPGTRLLVL.

The J gene is TRBJ1-5, the V gene TRBV9; D perhaps matches TRBD1 (6 bases). Per the germline V gene, CDR1 is SGDLS and CDR2 is YYNGEE. The CDR3 covers 15 residues. The V end was cut by 4 bases, the J end by 3 bases, with 14 bases between. CDR3 in amino acids: CASSPTGLDNQPQHF. DNA of the CDR3: TGTGCCAGCAGCCCTACAGGGCTAGACAATCAGCCCCAGCATTTT.

This chain connects TRBV19 to TRBJ1-1; 11 bases fit TRBD1. V gave up 5 bases and J gave up 10 bases; unmatched junction bases: 6. Germline V gene sequence: CDR1 LNHDA, CDR2 SQIVND (reference sequence). The CDR3 extends over 13 amino acids. The CDR3 sequence is CASSVGTGGLAFF. The CDR3 DNA reads TGTGCCAGTAGTGTTGGGACAGGGGGTTTAGCTTTCTTT.

The rearrangement joins TRBV15 to TRBJ2-7, with 7 positions matching TRBD1. CDR1 is LNHNV and CDR2 is YYDKDF in the germline V gene (reference sequence). The V and J ends lost 9 bases and 6 bases, in that order; junction bases with no gene match: 17. CDR3 length: 15 residues. CDR3 bases: TGTGCCACTTCCGCGGACAGGACGATTAATGGCGAGCAGTACTTC. It translates to CATSADRTINGEQYF.

The chain employs TRBV5-8 and TRBJ2-3; no reliable D call. Germline V gene data show CDR1 as SGHTS and CDR2 as YDEGEE. The CDR3 totals 13 residues. Between the trimmed V and J ends, which lost 3 bases and 0 bases, there was a span of 5 bases. Written as DNA, the CDR3 is TGTGCCAGCAGCTCCACTAGCACAGATACGCAGTATTTT. Encoded protein: CASSSTSTDTQYF.

In its sample, this clone was seen once. The V and J genes are TRBV30 and TRBJ1-1, with D possibly matching TRBD1 (5 bases). CDR1 is GTSNPN, CDR2 SVGIG, per germline (reference sequence). There are 12 residues in the CDR3. V shed 4 bases and J shed 3 bases, with 9 bases lying between them. Here the CDR3 DNA reads TGTGCCTGGAAGCGGGGGGACACTGAAGCTTTCTTT. Translated: CAWKRGDTEAFF.